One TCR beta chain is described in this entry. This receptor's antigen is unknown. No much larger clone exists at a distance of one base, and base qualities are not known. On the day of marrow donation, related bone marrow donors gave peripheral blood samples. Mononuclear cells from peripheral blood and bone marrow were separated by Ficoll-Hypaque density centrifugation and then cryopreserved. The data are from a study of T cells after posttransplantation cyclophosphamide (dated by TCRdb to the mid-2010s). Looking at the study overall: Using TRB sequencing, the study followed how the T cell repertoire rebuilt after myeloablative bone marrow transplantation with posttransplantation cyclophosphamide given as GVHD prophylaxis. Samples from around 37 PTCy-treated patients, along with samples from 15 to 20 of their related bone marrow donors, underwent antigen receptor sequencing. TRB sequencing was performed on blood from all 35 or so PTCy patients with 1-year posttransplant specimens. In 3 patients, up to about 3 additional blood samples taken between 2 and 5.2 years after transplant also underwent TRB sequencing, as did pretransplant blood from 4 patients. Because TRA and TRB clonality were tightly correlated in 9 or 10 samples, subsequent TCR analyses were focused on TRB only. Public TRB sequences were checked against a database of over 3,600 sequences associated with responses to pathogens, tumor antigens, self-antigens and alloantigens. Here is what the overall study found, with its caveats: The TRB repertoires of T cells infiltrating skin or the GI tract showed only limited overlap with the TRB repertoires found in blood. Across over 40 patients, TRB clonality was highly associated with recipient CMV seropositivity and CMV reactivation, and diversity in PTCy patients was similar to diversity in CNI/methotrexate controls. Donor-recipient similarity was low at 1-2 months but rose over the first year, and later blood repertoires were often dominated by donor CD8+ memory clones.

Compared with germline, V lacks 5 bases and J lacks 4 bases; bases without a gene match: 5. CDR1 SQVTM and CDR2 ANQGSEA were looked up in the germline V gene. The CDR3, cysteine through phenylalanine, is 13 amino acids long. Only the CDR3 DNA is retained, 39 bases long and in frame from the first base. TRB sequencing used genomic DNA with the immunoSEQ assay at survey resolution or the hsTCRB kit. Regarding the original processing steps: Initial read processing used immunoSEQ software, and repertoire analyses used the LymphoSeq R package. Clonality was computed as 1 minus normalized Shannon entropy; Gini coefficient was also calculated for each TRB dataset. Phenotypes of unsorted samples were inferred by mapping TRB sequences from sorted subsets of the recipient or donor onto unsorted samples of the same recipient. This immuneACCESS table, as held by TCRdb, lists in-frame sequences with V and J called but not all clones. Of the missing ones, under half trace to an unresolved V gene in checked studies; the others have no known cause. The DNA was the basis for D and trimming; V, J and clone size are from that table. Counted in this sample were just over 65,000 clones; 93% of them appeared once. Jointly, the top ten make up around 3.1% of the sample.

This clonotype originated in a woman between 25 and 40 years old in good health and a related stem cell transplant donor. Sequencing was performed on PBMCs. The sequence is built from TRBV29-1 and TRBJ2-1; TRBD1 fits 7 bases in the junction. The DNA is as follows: TGCAGCGTTCAAGGGGGCGCGTACAATGAGCAGTTCTTC. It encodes CSVQGGAYNEQFF.